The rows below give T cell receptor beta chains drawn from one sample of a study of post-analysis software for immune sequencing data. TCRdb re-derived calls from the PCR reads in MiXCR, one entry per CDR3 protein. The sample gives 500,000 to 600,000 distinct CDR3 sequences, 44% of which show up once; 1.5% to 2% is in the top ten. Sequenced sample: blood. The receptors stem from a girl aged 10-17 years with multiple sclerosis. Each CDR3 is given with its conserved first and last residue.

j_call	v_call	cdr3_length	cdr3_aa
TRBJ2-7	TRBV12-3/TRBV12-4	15	CASRRLGGESYEQYF
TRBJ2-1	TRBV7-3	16	CASSPNGLAGDNEQFF
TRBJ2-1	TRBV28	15	CASSSRTRGNNEQFF
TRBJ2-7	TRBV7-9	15	CASSLGWDYTYEQYF
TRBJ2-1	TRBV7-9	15	CASSLAVLGWNEQFF
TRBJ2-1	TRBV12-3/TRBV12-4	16	CASTKGWESSYNEQFF
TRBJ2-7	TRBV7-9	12	CASSFLPYEQYF
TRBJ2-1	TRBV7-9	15	CASSPRAGPYNEQFF
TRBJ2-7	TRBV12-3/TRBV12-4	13	CAVTRDRGYEQYF
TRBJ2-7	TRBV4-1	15	CASSQEGQGDYEQYF
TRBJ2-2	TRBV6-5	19	CASSYSRSLRLQNTGELFF
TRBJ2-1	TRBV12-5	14	CASGSGQGGNEQFF
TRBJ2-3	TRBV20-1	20	CSAAPGTGQNIITSTDTQYF
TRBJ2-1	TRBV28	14	CASIRLAGGYEQFF
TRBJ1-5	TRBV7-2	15	CASSFLGQGGQPQHF
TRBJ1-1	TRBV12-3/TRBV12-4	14	CASSPGLRNTEAFF
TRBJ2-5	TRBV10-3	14	CAISESGIPETQYF
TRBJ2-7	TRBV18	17	CASSPMLGPLSSYEQYF
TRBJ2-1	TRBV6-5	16	CASSLAGGPIYNEQFF
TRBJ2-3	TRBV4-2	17	CASSQAPASGGGDTQYF
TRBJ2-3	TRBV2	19	CASSGGDLLELSGTDTQYF
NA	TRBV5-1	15	CASSPDRGHRNIQYF
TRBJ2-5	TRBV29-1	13	CSVDAVSEETQYF
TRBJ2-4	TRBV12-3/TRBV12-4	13	CASTLRAKNIQYF
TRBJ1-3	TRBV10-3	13	CAISYSSGNTIYF
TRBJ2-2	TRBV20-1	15	CSAREGAVNTGELFF
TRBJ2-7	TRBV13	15	CASSFRQGNGYEQYF
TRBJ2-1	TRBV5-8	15	CASSSSQTEYNEQFF
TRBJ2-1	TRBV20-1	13	CSVRGPGYNEQFF
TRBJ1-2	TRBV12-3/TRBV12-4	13	CASSLTGENGYTF
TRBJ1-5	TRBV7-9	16	CASSLGTAVGHQPQHF
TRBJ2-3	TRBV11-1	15	CASSLAYAGADTQYF
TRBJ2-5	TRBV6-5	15	CASSYRDRGLNEQYF
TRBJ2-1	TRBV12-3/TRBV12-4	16	CASSPQRGSSYNEQFF
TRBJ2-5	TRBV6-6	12	CASSPGQRNWYF
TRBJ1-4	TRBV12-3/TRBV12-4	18	CASSLWSRGAEFNEKLFF
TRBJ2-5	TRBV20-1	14	CSASGATSRETQYF
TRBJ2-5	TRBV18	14	CASSINRAQETQYF
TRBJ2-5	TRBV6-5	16	CASSYSFRLPGETQYF
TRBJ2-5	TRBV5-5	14	CASTPKQERETQYF
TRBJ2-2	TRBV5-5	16	CASSPGQVLYTGELFF
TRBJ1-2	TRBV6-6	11	CASSSGGGHTF
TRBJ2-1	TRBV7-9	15	CASSLTGGVYNEQFF
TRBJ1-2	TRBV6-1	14	CASRIRGPNYGYTF
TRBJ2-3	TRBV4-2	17	CASSQGLRGASPDTQYF
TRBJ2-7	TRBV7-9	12	CASTLGIYEQYF
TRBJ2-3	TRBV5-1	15	CASSSGLDSTDTQYF
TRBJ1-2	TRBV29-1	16	CSVEALLLQDNYGYTF
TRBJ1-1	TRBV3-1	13	CASRTWGNTEAFF
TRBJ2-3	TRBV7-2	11	CAGSLTDTQYF
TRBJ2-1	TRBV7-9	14	CASSFAGQISEQFF
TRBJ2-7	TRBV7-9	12	CASSATWDEQYF
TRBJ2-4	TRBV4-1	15	CASSQSAPGAGEQYF